This TCR beta chain was documented in a study of T cells in localized non-small cell lung cancer. Study-level points and caveats: Because only a single region of the tumor was sequenced, heterogeneity remains possible.

With regard to this clone: Its antigen is currently unknown.

TCRdb's copy holds only in-frame clones and misses some; the assay was immunoSEQ multiplex PCR. This sample yields tens of thousands of clones, of which 70% to 90% are seen a single time; around 1.1% belongs to the top ten. The germline V gene encodes CDR1 SEHNR and CDR2 FQNEAQ (reference sequence). The CDR3 has 14 residues. V was trimmed by 5 bases and J by 5 bases, leaving 15 bases between them. The chain has TRBV7-9 and TRBJ1-1; D not certain. The sequence was collected from a woman aged 40 to 75 with stage I lung adenocarcinoma. The sequencing used peripheral blood, collected before any cancer treatment. CDR3: CASSPDRLRTEAFF. The CDR3 DNA follows: TGTGCCAGCAGCCCGGATCGGCTGCGGACTGAAGCTTTCTTT.